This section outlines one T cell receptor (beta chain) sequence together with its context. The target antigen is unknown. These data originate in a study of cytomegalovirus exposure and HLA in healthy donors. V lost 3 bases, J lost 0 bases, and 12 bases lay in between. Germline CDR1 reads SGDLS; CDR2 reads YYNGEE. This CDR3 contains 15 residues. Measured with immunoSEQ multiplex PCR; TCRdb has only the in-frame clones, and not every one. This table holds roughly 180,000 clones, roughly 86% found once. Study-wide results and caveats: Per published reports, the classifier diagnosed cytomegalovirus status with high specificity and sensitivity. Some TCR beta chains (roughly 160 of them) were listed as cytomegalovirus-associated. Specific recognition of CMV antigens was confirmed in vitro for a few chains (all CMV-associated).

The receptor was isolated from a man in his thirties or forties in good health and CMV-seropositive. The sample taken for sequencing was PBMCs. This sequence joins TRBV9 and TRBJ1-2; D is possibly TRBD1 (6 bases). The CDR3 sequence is CASSAYRDTNYGYTF. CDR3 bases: TGTGCCAGCAGCGCCTACCGGGACACTAACTATGGCTACACCTTC.